This TCR beta chain was captured in a study of cytomegalovirus exposure and HLA in healthy donors. Note on this clone: Antigen specificity is unknown.

With 60 Vbeta and 13 Jbeta primers, the PCR was carried out. Some clones are missing from TCRdb's copy, which holds only in-frame ones; the method was immunoSEQ multiplex PCR. This listing includes over 100,000 clones. Between the trimmed V and J ends, which lost 1 base and 0 bases, there was a span of 6 bases. The CDR3 has 15 amino acids. Germline V gives CDR1 LGHNA, CDR2 YNFKEQ. Study results and caveats: HLA-A and HLA-B allele assignments for most subjects were reportedly predicted accurately using TCR beta sequences.

The sample comprised PBMCs. The chain employs TRBV4-2 and TRBJ1-4; D remains ambiguous. The source is a man aged 35 to 55 in good health and CMV-seropositive. This chain's CDR3 is CASSQVPSTNEKLFF. The CDR3 nucleotides read TGTGCCAGCAGCCAAGTCCCATCAACTAATGAAAAACTGTTTTTT.